This TCR beta chain was recovered during a study of cytomegalovirus exposure and HLA in healthy donors. Regarding the study as a whole: Sequencing likely produced, as an artifact, a cluster of highly shared sequence variants. Data from an earlier analysis indicated that most TCR beta V segments were productive either about 87% or about 30% of the time. An analysis was carried out at a later point. It showed that HLA-associated TCR beta chains were more clonally expanded than equally common non-associated chains.

Healthy bone marrow donors made up the donor group. The CDR3 has 16 residues. J was trimmed by 5 bases and V by 3 bases; bases with no gene match: 8. CDR1 is SGHKS, CDR2 YYEKEE, per germline (reference sequence). The PCR had 60 Vbeta and 13 Jbeta primers. Some clones are missing from TCRdb's copy, which holds only in-frame ones; the method was immunoSEQ multiplex PCR. Of about 160,000 clones listed, 75% to 90% are singletons. A word on this clone: Its target is not known.

This clonotype originated in a woman between 18 and 29 years old in good health and CMV-seronegative. The chain carries TRBV5-5 and TRBJ1-4, with TRBD1 matching over 9 bases. The sequencing input was PBMCs. CDR3 bases: TGTGCCAGCAGCTCGGGGACCGGGACAGGGAATGAAAAACTGTTTTTT. As protein: CASSSGTGTGNEKLFF.